The T cell receptor (beta chain) under discussion was sequenced for a study of T cells after yellow fever vaccination (dated by TCRdb to 2018 to 2020). Notes on the research overall: The SMART-Seq v4 Ultra Low Input RNA kit was used to prepare libraries from fractions with low cell numbers. Bulk TCR alpha and beta repertoires were sequenced longitudinally to track T-cell clones before and after primary and booster YFV17D yellow fever vaccination. Two healthy male donors, one aged 18 to 30 and one aged 30 to 40 years, were included in the cohort. Bulk PBMC replicates and cell subsets were isolated from blood drawn at multiple timepoints before and after both primary and secondary immunization.

The sample's treatment or condition label, decoded: live attenuated yellow fever vaccine strain. At each blood-draw timepoint, two biological replicates of bulk PBMCs were obtained. PBMCs were isolated from peripheral blood using a standard Ficoll-Paque protocol. TriZol was used to extract RNA from bulk PBMCs, from CD4 and CD8 fractions, and from dextramer-positive and dextramer-negative fractions. Summary of the overall study and its limitations: Most clones expanded after primary vaccination (roughly 96% of CD4 and around nine tenths of CD8) were re-detected after the booster, suggesting that broad memory maintenance occurred. A small share of clonotypes occurred in both CD4 and CD8 compartments, likely arising from convergent recombination. Compared with the primary T-cell response, the secondary T-cell response was faster but weaker, reaching its peak on day 5 rather than on day 15. FACS-sorted repertoires could contain abundant contaminating clonotypes from the bulk population, so computational filtering was required. Only a couple of donors were included in the study, so the extent to which the findings can be generalized is limited.

TCR cDNA was synthesized by 5'RACE template switching, which introduced a universal primer site and unique molecular identifiers. Priming of cDNA synthesis was performed from both the TCR alpha and TCR beta constant segments. Two PCR steps were used to amplify libraries, with sample barcodes and sequencing adapters being added in the second step. Libraries were sequenced on Illumina HiSeq 2500 (2x100 bp) or NovaSeq (2x150 bp). The published analysis was carried out like this. Reads were demultiplexed and collapsed into UMI consensus sequences with MIGEC, and V(D)J alignment was performed with MiXCR. Vaccine-responding clonotypes were identified with edgeR using replicate PBMC samples, with FDR below 0.01 and a log2 fold change above 5 up to day 15 being required. Each bulk clonotype was labeled CD4 or CD8 based on which sequenced repertoire, CD4 or CD8, contained the clonotype at higher abundance. TCRdb reran the public reads through fastp at Q25 and MiXCR, keeping productive beta chains. For every CDR3 protein sequence, its rows merge into one entry that carries the most common genes and DNA. None of the V and J calls come from the authors' own analysis; TCRdb made them. The sample table contains 450,000 to 550,000 distinct CDR3 sequences; only one count was recorded for 21% of them. The ten largest clones add up to about 17% of the sample.

As for this clonotype: Its antigen remains undetermined. No much larger clonotype is one base removed from it; base qualities were not supplied.

The CDR3 runs 15 amino acids, cysteine and phenylalanine included. Only CDR3 DNA remains: 45 bases, in frame from the first base. V gives up 5 bases and J gives up 8 bases, and the segment between their germline ends measures 21 bases. CDR1 and CDR2 are read off the germline V gene (reference sequence) as MNHEY and SMNVEV. Sample: PBMCs, taken about 21 days after the first yellow fever vaccination. The chain is assembled from TRBV27 and TRBJ1-2, with a weak D call of TRBD1 (5 bases match). This sequence originates from a young man who received the YFV17D yellow fever vaccine. The CDR3 protein is CASSPSGSGGAGYTF. The nucleotides read TGTGCCAGCAGTCCTTCCGGGTCCGGGGGAGCAGGCTACACCTTC.